This T cell receptor (beta chain) was identified during a study of cytomegalovirus exposure and HLA in healthy donors. The CDR3 length is 15 residues. Trimming removed 5 bases at V and 0 bases at J, with 10 bases between. Germline CDR1 is SNHLY and CDR2 is FYNNEI. General study points: The classifier was said to identify cytomegalovirus status with high specificity and sensitivity. Information on immune exposure was restricted to one variable (CMV serostatus).

About this clone itself: Its specificity is unknown.

Primers included in the PCR were 60 Vbeta and 13 Jbeta primers. Measured with immunoSEQ multiplex PCR; TCRdb has only the in-frame clones, and not every one. The sample contains 55,000 to 70,000 clones, roughly 80% of which appear only once. The chain combines TRBV2 with TRBJ1-4; unclear D gene. The TCR originated in a male donor in good health and CMV-seropositive. Sequencing input: PBMCs. CDR3: CASSITRATNEKLFF. CDR3 DNA: TGTGCCAGCAGTATAACACGGGCAACTAATGAAAAACTGTTTTTT.